A single sample gave rise to the 24 T cell receptor beta chains below, sequenced in a study of blood T cell repertoires in COVID-19. Some clones are missing from TCRdb's copy, which holds only in-frame ones; the method was immunoSEQ multiplex PCR. The sample has about 250,000 clones, 86% seen once; the top ten hold about 1.6%. Sequenced sample: PBMCs or T cells enriched from blood (not recorded which). All receptors come from a man aged 40-49 years who had recovered from COVID-19.

The chain uses TRBV5-4 and TRBJ2-2, with TRBD2 as a possible D gene (5 bases). The CDR3 length is 16 residues. The germline V gene encodes CDR1 SGHNT and CDR2 YYREEE (reference sequence). V was cut by 5 bases and J by 0 bases, with 14 bases left in between. As DNA, the CDR3 is TGTGCCAGCAGTGAAGCTGCGGGTGCGAACACCGGGGAGCTGTTTTTT. As protein: CASSEAAGANTGELFF.

This clone appeared once. The chain couples TRBV4-1 to TRBJ2-3, with D perhaps TRBD2 (6 bases). This CDR3 region has 15 residues. Germline V CDR1 and CDR2: MGHRA, YSYEKL. V dropped 4 bases and J dropped 0 bases, with 11 bases sitting between them. CDR3 sequence: CASSPPGLSTDTQYF. The CDR3 nucleotides are TGCGCCAGCAGCCCCCCGGGACTTAGCACAGATACGCAGTATTTT.

This rearrangement joins TRBV29-1 to TRBJ2-5; D is undetermined. Trimming shortened V by 5 bases and J by 5 bases, and 6 bases separated the two germline ends. This CDR3 comprises 10 residues. Germline V gene lookup returns CDR1 SQVTM and CDR2 ANQGSEA. DNA of the CDR3: TGCAGCGTTTCTACGGAGACCCAGTACTTC. This sequence encodes CSVSTETQYF.

In this sample, this clone turned up once. V and J are TRBV7-2 and TRBJ2-1, with 9 bases identical to TRBD2. The ends lost 1 base at V and 4 bases at J; junction bases unmatched: 8. CDR1 SGHTA and CDR2 FQGNSA come from the germline V gene. CDR3 length equals 17 residues. The CDR3 region has the DNA TGTGCCAGCAGCTTAGAAAGGCGGGGGGGCAGTTACAATGAGCAGTTCTTC. Its translation is CASSLERRGGSYNEQFF.

This clone was found once. The chain recombines TRBV30 with TRBJ1-4, with D uncertain. Germline assignment: CDR1 GTSNPN and CDR2 SVGIG (reference sequence). The CDR3 loop spans 13 amino acids. V lost 4 bases, J lost 0 bases, and 6 bases lay in between. The CDR3 reads CAWTGSTNEKLFF. CDR3 bases: TGTGCCTGGACGGGGTCAACTAATGAAAAACTGTTTTTT.

The chain employs TRBV6-5 and TRBJ1-1; D may be TRBD1 (5 bases). Germline V gene lookup returns CDR1 MNHEY and CDR2 SVGAGI. The CDR3 is 13 residues long. Trimming pared 7 bases from V and 6 bases from J, leaving 15 bases between. The CDR3 protein is CASTPLWGAEAFF. The CDR3 nucleotides read TGTGCCAGCACCCCTCTTTGGGGGGCTGAAGCTTTCTTT.

Written as DNA, the CDR3 is TGTGCCAACCAGGGACAGGGGGCGCGTGGCTACACCTTC. It translates to CANQGQGARGYTF. This chain uses TRBV10-3 with TRBJ1-2; 12 nucleotides agree with TRBD1. Germline lookup yields CDR1 ENHRY and CDR2 SYGVKD. The CDR3 contains 13 residues. Trimming removed 10 bases from V and 7 bases from J; junction bases left unmatched: 7.

Only a few counts were recorded for this clone. This chain uses TRBV19 with TRBJ1-1, with 9 positions matching TRBD1. J lost 5 bases, V lost 6 bases, and 7 bases had no gene match. This CDR3 contains 14 residues. Germline assignment: CDR1 LNHDA and CDR2 SQIVND (reference sequence). The CDR3 bases are TGTGCCAGTAGGGCACAGGGGGCAAGGACTGAAGCTTTCTTT. It encodes CASRAQGARTEAFF.

This clone was seen once. The rearrangement uses TRBV6-6 and TRBJ1-4, with D unclear. Germline lookup yields CDR1 MNHNY and CDR2 SVGAGI (reference sequence). This CDR3 is 14 amino acids long. Between the trimmed V and J ends, which lost 2 bases and 6 bases, there was a span of 10 bases. CDR3 coding DNA: TGTGCCAGCAGTTACGGGAGGACCCATGAAAAACTGTTTTTT. Translation gives CASSYGRTHEKLFF.

The chain carries TRBV6-5 and TRBJ2-1; 8 bases align to TRBD2. This CDR3 is built from 16 residues. In germline, CDR1 is MNHEY, CDR2 SVGAGI. Trimming cost V 0 bases and J 9 bases; bases outside gene matches: 10. DNA for the CDR3: TGTGCCAGCAGTTACTCCCCCCCGGGAGGGCCGGGTGAGCAGTTCTTC. Translation gives CASSYSPPGGPGEQFF.

This clone occurred a few times. V is TRBV9 and J is TRBJ2-1; D call uncertain. V was pared by 0 bases and J by 0 bases, with 7 bases between. Germline CDR1 reads SGDLS; CDR2 reads YYNGEE. CDR3 size: 15 residues. CDR3 loop: CASSVGVSSYNEQFF. The CDR3 DNA sequence: TGTGCCAGCAGCGTAGGTGTGAGCTCCTACAATGAGCAGTTCTTC.

The V and J genes are TRBV5-6 and TRBJ2-2, with TRBD2 matching 13 bases. The CDR3 length is 15 residues. Per the germline V gene, CDR1 is SGHDT and CDR2 is YYEEEE. After removal of 2 bases from V and 6 bases from J, the junction contained 1 base not matched to a gene. The CDR3 DNA is TGTGCCAGCAGCTTCGGACTAGCGGGGGCCGGGGAGCTGTTTTTT. Its protein is CASSFGLAGAGELFF.

The chain has TRBV7-9 and TRBJ2-1; 14 nucleotides agree with TRBD2. Unmatched junction bases numbered 5, after V lost 5 bases and J lost 8 bases. The germline CDR1 and CDR2 sequences are SEHNR and FQNEAQ (reference sequence). This CDR3 is 15 amino acids long. The CDR3 spells CASSGTSGSFYEQFF. Here the CDR3 DNA reads TGTGCCAGCAGCGGGACTAGCGGGAGCTTCTATGAGCAGTTCTTC.

The rearrangement links TRBV7-9 to TRBJ1-4; 7 bases align to TRBD1. Germline CDR1 reads SEHNR; CDR2 reads FQNEAQ (reference sequence). This CDR3 spans 18 amino acids. Trimming removed 2 bases from V and 7 bases from J; junction bases left unmatched: 16. The CDR3 here is CASSLLPIADRSIEKLFF. The CDR3 DNA sequence: TGTGCCAGCAGCTTACTACCTATCGCGGACAGGTCTATTGAAAAACTGTTTTTT.

The rearrangement joins TRBV5-1 to TRBJ2-7; 12 positions match TRBD1. Germline V gene sequence: CDR1 SGHRS, CDR2 YFSETQ. CDR3 length: 16 amino acids. J was trimmed by 5 bases and V by 3 bases; bases with no gene match: 9. The CDR3 loop reads CASSSGQGAIRDEQYF. DNA of the CDR3: TGCGCCAGCAGCTCGGGACAGGGGGCAATTCGCGACGAGCAGTACTTC.

This sequence joins TRBV11-2 and TRBJ2-7, with a possible D match to TRBD2 (5 bases). V lost 0 bases and J lost 3, with 21 bases in between. CDR3 size: 18 residues. CDR1 and CDR2 from the germline V gene are SGHAT and FQNNGV. In DNA form, the CDR3 reads TGTGCCAGCAGCTTAGACCAGCTGCGGGCCCCTGGCCGCTACGAGCAGTACTTC. Residues: CASSLDQLRAPGRYEQYF. The full variable domain, its missing parts supplied by reference TRBV11-2 and TRBJ2-7, is EAGVAQSPRYKIIEKRQSVAFWCNPISGHATLYWYQQILGQGPKLLIQFQNNGVVDDSQLPKDRFSAERLKGVDSTLKIQPAKLEDSAVYLCASSLDQLRAPGRYEQYFGPGTRLTVT.

The rearrangement joins TRBV2 to TRBJ2-1, with 8 positions matching TRBD2. This CDR3 has 15 amino acids. V dropped 6 bases and J dropped 7; count of bases not matched to a gene: 11. CDR1 is SNHLY and CDR2 is FYNNEI in the germline V gene. CDR3 nucleotides: TGTGCCAGCAGAGTGGGACTAGTGAAAATGAATGAGCAGTTCTTC. Protein product: CASRVGLVKMNEQFF. Full variable domain (remainder filled in from reference TRBV2 and TRBJ2-1): EPEVTQTPSHQVTQMGQEVILRCVPISNHLYFYWYRQILGQKVEFLVSFYNNEISEKSEIFDDQFSVERPDGSNFTLKIRSTKLEDSAMYFCASRVGLVKMNEQFFGPGTRLTVL.

J is TRBJ2-5 and V is TRBV5-1; 11 bases align to TRBD2. Germline-derived CDR1 and CDR2 are SGHRS and YFSETQ. The CDR3 loop spans 16 amino acids. With V trimmed by 0 bases and J by 7 bases, 8 bases remained unmatched. CDR3 sequence reads: CASSLVLAGAEGTQYF. In DNA form, the CDR3 reads TGCGCCAGCAGCTTGGTACTAGCGGGAGCAGAAGGGACCCAGTACTTC.

The genes are TRBV27 and TRBJ1-2, with 9 nucleotides matching TRBD1. Germline CDR1 MNHEY, CDR2 SMNVEV (reference sequence). With V trimmed by 5 bases and J by 6 bases, 13 bases remained unmatched. CDR3 length equals 16 residues. CDR3 region: CASSKRGTGPYHGYTF. CDR3 nucleotide sequence: TGTGCCAGCAGTAAAAGGGGGACAGGGCCCTACCATGGCTACACCTTC.

J is TRBJ1-1 and V is TRBV4-1; D gene uncertain. V gave up 4 bases and J gave up 2 bases, with 14 bases separating them. In germline, CDR1 is MGHRA, CDR2 YSYEKL. The CDR3 runs to 15 residues. CDR3 region: CASSPQRGLNTEAFF. The CDR3 DNA follows: TGCGCCAGCAGCCCCCAGCGGGGTCTAAACACTGAAGCTTTCTTT.

DNA for the CDR3: TGTGCCAGCAGCCACTCTAGGATAGCTGAAGATACGCAGTATTTT. It yields the protein CASSHSRIAEDTQYF. This chain links TRBV4-2 with TRBJ2-3; the D is unclear. CDR3 length: 15 residues. Germline CDR1 LGHNA, CDR2 YNFKEQ. The V end lost 3 bases, the J end lost 5 bases, and 15 bases lay between the germline ends.

The J gene is TRBJ2-3, the V gene TRBV24-1, with 8 bases fitting TRBD1. The CDR3 covers 15 residues. Germline V gene sequence: CDR1 KGHDR, CDR2 SFDVKD. Unmatched junction bases numbered 12, after V lost 7 bases and J lost 7 bases. The CDR3 sequence: CATRPGQGAFNTQYF. The CDR3 coding sequence is TGTGCCACCAGACCCGGACAGGGAGCGTTCAATACGCAGTATTTT.

V is TRBV6-4 and J is TRBJ2-1; maybe TRBD1 (5 bases). Germline CDR1 is MRHNA and CDR2 is SNTAGT. There are 15 residues in the CDR3. Deletions cut 5 bases from V and 0 bases from J, with 11 bases between. The CDR3 DNA follows: TGTGCCAGCAGTATGGGGCAAAGCTCCTACAATGAGCAGTTCTTC. Translation gives CASSMGQSSYNEQFF.

The chain employs TRBV28 and TRBJ2-7; a possible D gene is TRBD1 (7 bases). The CDR3 runs 14 residues. Germline CDR1 and CDR2: MDHEN and SYDVKM. V lost 7 bases and J lost 4, with 17 bases in between. The CDR3 DNA sequence: TGTGCCAGCATCCCCGGGGGACAGTTTTACGAGCAGTACTTC. Its translation is CASIPGGQFYEQYF.